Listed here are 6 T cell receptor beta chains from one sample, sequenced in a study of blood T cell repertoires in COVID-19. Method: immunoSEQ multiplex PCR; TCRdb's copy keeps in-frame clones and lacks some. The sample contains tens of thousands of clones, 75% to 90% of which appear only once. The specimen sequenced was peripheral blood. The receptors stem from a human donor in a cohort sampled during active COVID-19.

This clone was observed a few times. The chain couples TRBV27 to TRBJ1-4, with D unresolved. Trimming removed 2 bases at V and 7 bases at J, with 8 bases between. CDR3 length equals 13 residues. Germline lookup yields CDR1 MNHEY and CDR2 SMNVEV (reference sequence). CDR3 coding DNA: TGTGCCAGCAGTTTACTGGGGAGTGAAAAACTGTTTTTT. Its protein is CASSLLGSEKLFF. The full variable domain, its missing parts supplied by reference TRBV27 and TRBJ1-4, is EAQVTQNPRYLITVTGKKLTVTCSQNMNHEYMSWYRQDPGLGLRQIYYSMNVEVTDKGDVPEGYKVSRKEKRNFPLILESPSPNQTSLYFCASSLLGSEKLFFGSGTQLSVL.

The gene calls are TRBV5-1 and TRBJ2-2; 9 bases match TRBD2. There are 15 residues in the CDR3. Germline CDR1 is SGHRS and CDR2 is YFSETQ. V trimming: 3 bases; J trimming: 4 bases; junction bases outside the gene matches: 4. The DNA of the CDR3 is TGCGCCAGCAGCTCTAGCGGGGAGCCCACCGGGGAGCTGTTTTTT. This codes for CASSSSGEPTGELFF.

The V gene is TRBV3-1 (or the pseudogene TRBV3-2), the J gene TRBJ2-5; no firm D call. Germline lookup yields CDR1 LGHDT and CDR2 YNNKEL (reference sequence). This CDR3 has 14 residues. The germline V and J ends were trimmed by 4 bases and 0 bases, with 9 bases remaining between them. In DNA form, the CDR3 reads TGTGCCAGCAGCCCCTCGCAGTACCAAGAGACCCAGTACTTC. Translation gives CASSPSQYQETQYF.

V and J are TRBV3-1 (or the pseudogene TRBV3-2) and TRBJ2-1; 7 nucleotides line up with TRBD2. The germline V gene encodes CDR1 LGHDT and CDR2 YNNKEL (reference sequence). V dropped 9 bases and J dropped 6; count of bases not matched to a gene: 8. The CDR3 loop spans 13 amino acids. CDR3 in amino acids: CASQRGSGNEQFF. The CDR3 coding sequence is TGTGCCAGTCAGCGGGGTTCGGGCAATGAGCAGTTCTTC.

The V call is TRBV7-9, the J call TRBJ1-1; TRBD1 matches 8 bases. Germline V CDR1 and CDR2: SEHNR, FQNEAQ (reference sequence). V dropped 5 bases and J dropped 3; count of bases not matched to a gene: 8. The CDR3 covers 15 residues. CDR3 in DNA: TGTGCCAGCAGCAGTGGACAGGGATTGGACACTGAAGCTTTCTTT. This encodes CASSSGQGLDTEAFF.

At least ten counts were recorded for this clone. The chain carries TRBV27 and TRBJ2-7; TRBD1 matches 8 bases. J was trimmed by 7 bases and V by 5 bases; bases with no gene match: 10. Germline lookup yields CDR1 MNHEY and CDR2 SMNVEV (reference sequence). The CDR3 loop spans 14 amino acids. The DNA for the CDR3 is TGTGCCAGCAGTCTACTCCAGGGGGCGGGGGAGCAGTACTTC. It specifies CASSLLQGAGEQYF.